The rows below give T cell receptor beta chains drawn from one sample of a study of human T cells and chemical hapten exposure. TCRdb analysed the RACE reads with MiXCR anew, one entry per CDR3 protein. The table includes 200,000 to 300,000 distinct CDR3 sequences, over 8% detected once. Source: whole blood, taken in connection with sensitization to the hapten diphenylcyclopropenone (DPC). The source of these receptors is a woman in her forties with alopecia areata. Some clones in this sample may be carry-over from other donors' samples. Each CDR3 is given with its conserved first and last residue.

v_gene	len	j_gene	CDR3aa
TRBV5-1	14	TRBJ2-1	CASSLVAGDNEQFF
TRBV2	19	TRBJ2-4	CASSEPTSIATGTKNIQYF
TRBV14	16	TRBJ2-2	CASSQLLAGSTGELFF
TRBV7-2	14	TRBJ1-4	CASSRTVLNEKLFF
TRBV28	15	TRBJ2-5	CASGLVARSQETQYF
TRBV25-1	12	TRBJ2-7	CASSPSVYEQYF
TRBV20-1	13	TRBJ2-7	CSARGTVTYEQYF
TRBV6-6	12	TRBJ1-4	CASRGRGEKLFF
TRBV27	14	TRBJ1-2	CASSDRGSNYGYTF
TRBV20-1	12	TRBJ1-2	CSAGRDNYGYTF
TRBV6-5	14	TRBJ2-7	CANRGELLSYEQYF
TRBV6-2/TRBV6-3	17	TRBJ2-3	CASSYSLAGGPLDTQYF
TRBV12-3/TRBV12-4	14	TRBJ2-5	CASSRDRGRSAQYF
TRBV10-3	15	TRBJ2-7	CALREGQGGIYEQYF
TRBV11-2	17	TRBJ2-3	CASSLTPTGRSTDTQYF
TRBV7-9	12	TRBJ2-3	CASSLVGRTQYF
TRBV4-3	16	TRBJ2-1	CASSQDGTRSYNEQFF
TRBV4-2	13	TRBJ1-2	CASSPGQHYGYTF
TRBV18	14	TRBJ2-4	CASSPQAGENIQYF
TRBV18	15	TRBJ2-7	CASSPDRARFYEQYF
TRBV7-2	18	TRBJ2-3	CASSLGPPGLLSTDTQYF
TRBV20-1	12	TRBJ2-3	CSAKRSTDTQYF
TRBV28	15	TRBJ1-1	CASRFTSLPNTEAFF
TRBV28	16	TRBJ2-7	CASNSPWTSGSYEQYF
TRBV30	12	TRBJ2-7	CAWSAGNYEQYF
TRBV10-3	14	TRBJ2-7	CAIRNTGQGQEQYF
TRBV7-9	13	TRBJ1-1	CASSIVGFTEAFF
TRBV10-3	15	TRBJ2-3	CAISESGAQADTQYF
TRBV7-3	13	TRBJ1-2	CASSSFQGVGYTF
TRBV20-1	13	TRBJ2-7	CSAQTPLGGEQYF
TRBV20-1	13	TRBJ1-3	CSGVGSSGNTIYF
TRBV5-1	16	TRBJ2-3	CASSLGASGDTDTQYF
TRBV6-1	16	TRBJ1-2	CASSEGAEGIGYGYTF
TRBV6-2/TRBV6-3	17	TRBJ1-1	CASRDPPGTGGSTEAFF
TRBV7-2	15	TRBJ1-4	CASSPSGATNEKLFF
TRBV10-3	11	TRBJ2-5	CAIRTEETQYF
TRBV12-3/TRBV12-4	14	TRBJ1-1	CASSLRKGDTEAFF
TRBV5-1	16	TRBJ2-3	CASSLASLSSTDTQYF
TRBV20-1	12	TRBJ2-3	CSVSDRTDTQYF
TRBV27	16	TRBJ2-2	CASSTTRGGLTGELFF
TRBV30	13	TRBJ2-7	CAWSVRADYEQYF
TRBV6-5	17	TRBJ1-5	CASRKTGGQYSNQPQHF
TRBV6-2/TRBV6-3	21	TRBJ2-2	CASSLRTAGTSGRAFAGELFF
TRBV7-9	16	TRBJ2-5	CASSGEGLAVQETQYF
TRBV5-6	16	TRBJ2-6	CASSPRRGNGANVLTF
TRBV5-1	14	TRBJ2-5	CASSLSGQQETQYF
TRBV6-2/TRBV6-3	11	TRBJ1-2	CASTQGGGYTF
TRBV28	14	TRBJ2-7	CASSPQTGAREQYF
TRBV30	14	TRBJ2-1	CAWGRGQIYNEQFF
TRBV7-2	14	TRBJ2-2	CASSLAGSTGELFF
TRBV6-5	14	TRBJ1-3	CASSAGTTGNTIYF
TRBV4-3	14	TRBJ1-4	CASSRQGSSEKLFF
TRBV29-1	15	TRBJ2-1	CSVEETRGQIDEQFF
TRBV5-1	16	TRBJ1-1	CASSWGLRQKNTEAFF
TRBV29-1	12	TRBJ1-1	CSAGQYNTEAFF
TRBV27	17	TRBJ2-7	CASSLRSPVVFPYEQYF